These 17 T cell receptor beta chains share one sample of origin, sequenced in a study of regulatory dendritic cells for organ transplantation. Assay: immunoSEQ multiplex PCR; the TCRdb copy retains only in-frame clones and omits some. The sample carries 35,000 to 40,000 clones, around nine tenths recorded once. Specimen: naive CD8+ T cells from blood. Subset defined: CD45RA+ naive T cells. The receptors were sampled from a human donor in good health.

This chain joins TRBV4-1 and TRBJ2-2; possibly TRBD2 for D (6 bases). Looked up from germline, CDR1 is MGHRA and CDR2 is YSYEKL. This CDR3 is 17 amino acids long. Trimming cost V 3 bases and J 6 bases, with 20 bases left between them. The CDR3 coding sequence is TGCGCCAGCAGCCACCCTATAGGGGCAGGGAGGCCCGGGGAGCTGTTTTTT. As protein: CASSHPIGAGRPGELFF.

The chain couples TRBV28 to TRBJ2-2; D might be TRBD1 or TRBD2, each matching 5 bases. This CDR3 spans 14 amino acids. Between the trimmed V and J ends, which lost 3 bases and 9 bases, there was a span of 14 bases. In germline, CDR1 is MDHEN, CDR2 SYDVKM. CDR3 sequence reads: CASSFGTPARELFF. In nucleotides, the CDR3 is TGTGCCAGCAGTTTTGGGACCCCTGCGCGGGAGCTGTTTTTT.

CDR3: CASSWQGGSYEQYF. The CDR3 DNA sequence: TGTGCCAGTAGTTGGCAGGGAGGGTCCTACGAGCAGTACTTC. J is TRBJ2-7 and V is TRBV19; 7 bases match TRBD2. CDR1 is LNHDA, CDR2 SQIVND, per germline (reference sequence). V dropped 5 bases and J dropped 1; count of bases not matched to a gene: 5. The CDR3 runs 14 residues.

The CDR3 loop reads CASSLLRSTDTQYF. Written as DNA, the CDR3 is TGTGCCAGCAGCTTGCTTAGAAGCACAGATACGCAGTATTTT. The chain joins TRBV7-9 to TRBJ2-3; D is unclear. Germline V lookup: CDR1 SEHNR, CDR2 FQNEAQ (reference sequence). CDR3 length equals 14 residues. V was clipped by 3 bases and J by 0 bases, with 7 bases between them.

V gene TRBV4-1 combines with J gene TRBJ2-2; 7 bases map to TRBD2. CDR1 MGHRA and CDR2 YSYEKL come from the germline V gene. After removal of 1 base from V and 6 bases from J, the junction contained 5 bases not matched to a gene. CDR3 length: 15 amino acids. CDR3: CASSQGTSLAGELFF. The CDR3 DNA is TGCGCCAGCAGCCAAGGGACTAGTCTAGCCGGGGAGCTGTTTTTT.

This chain joins TRBV19 and TRBJ1-2; 8 bases match TRBD1. The CDR3 is made up of 13 amino acids. J gave up 6 bases and V 3 bases, and 3 bases lay outside the gene matches. Germline-derived CDR1 and CDR2 are LNHDA and SQIVND (reference sequence). The CDR3 reads CASSIDRGHGYTF. CDR3 DNA: TGTGCCAGTAGTATTGACAGGGGCCATGGCTACACCTTC.

The chain combines TRBV9 with TRBJ2-1; the D is unclear. The ends were cut back, 0 bases at V and 11 bases at J, with 6 bases in the middle. The CDR3 is 11 residues long. Germline CDR1 SGDLS, CDR2 YYNGEE. CDR3 residues: CASSVGWKQFF. The CDR3, as DNA: TGTGCCAGCAGCGTAGGCTGGAAGCAGTTCTTC.

The gene calls are TRBV7-9 and TRBJ2-7, with no clear D. V was shortened by 6 bases and J by 3 bases, with 12 bases between the two germline ends. This CDR3 has 13 amino acids. Germline V gene data show CDR1 as SEHNR and CDR2 as FQNEAQ (reference sequence). CDR3 amino acids: CASRSGSRYEQYF. In DNA form, the CDR3 reads TGTGCCAGCAGGAGTGGGTCCCGCTACGAGCAGTACTTC. The full variable domain, rest sourced from reference TRBV7-9 and TRBJ2-7, is DTGVSQNPRHKITKRGQNVTFRCDPISEHNRLYWYRQTLGQGPEFLTYFQNEAQLEKSRLLSDRFSAERPKGSFSTLEIQRTEQGDSAMYLCASRSGSRYEQYFGPGTRLTVT.

The chain has TRBV5-8 and TRBJ2-7; 10 bases match TRBD1. The V and J ends lost 0 bases and 6 bases, in that order; junction bases with no gene match: 6. CDR3 length equals 15 residues. The germline V gene encodes CDR1 SGHTS and CDR2 YDEGEE. The CDR3 reads CASSLGVGTGAEQYF. The CDR3 DNA reads as TGTGCCAGCAGCTTGGGGGTCGGGACAGGGGCCGAGCAGTACTTC. The full variable domain, in which reference TRBV5-8 and TRBJ2-7 provide the parts outside the CDR3, is EAGVTQSPTHLIKTRGQQATLRCSPISGHTSVYWYQQALGLGLQFLLWYDEGEERNRGNFPPRFSGRQFPNYSSELNVNALELEDSALYLCASSLGVGTGAEQYFGPGTRLTVT.

This chain links TRBV2 with TRBJ1-6, with D hard to call. Germline V gene sequence: CDR1 SNHLY, CDR2 FYNNEI. CDR3 length: 18 amino acids. V shed 0 bases and J shed 8 bases, with 20 bases lying between them. The CDR3 nucleotides are TGTGCCAGCAGTGAAGCTGTTGGTCTGACGAGGGAGTATTCACCCCTCCACTTT. Its translation: CASSEAVGLTREYSPLHF.

The table lists this clone with a count of one. This chain uses TRBV11-1 with TRBJ1-2; D not resolved. CDR1 SGHAT and CDR2 FQDESV come from the germline V gene (reference sequence). The CDR3 has 13 amino acids. V shed 2 bases and J shed 3 bases, with 7 bases lying between them. CDR3 in amino acids: CASSLIEYYGYTF. CDR3 in DNA: TGTGCCAGCAGCTTAATCGAGTACTATGGCTACACCTTC.

The J gene is TRBJ2-7, the V gene TRBV6-5, with TRBD2 matching 7 bases. Looked up from germline, CDR1 is MNHEY and CDR2 is SVGAGI. Unmatched junction bases numbered 2, after V lost 0 bases and J lost 3 bases. This CDR3 spans 14 amino acids. CDR3 residues: CASSYSGTNYEQYF. For the CDR3, the DNA is TGTGCCAGCAGTTACTCGGGGACTAACTACGAGCAGTACTTC.

The chain has TRBV2 and TRBJ2-5; D remains ambiguous. Germline assignment: CDR1 SNHLY and CDR2 FYNNEI. The CDR3 runs to 12 residues. The ends were cut back, 10 bases at V and 5 bases at J, with 14 bases in the middle. CDR3 nucleotide sequence: TGTGCCACTGATCAGAAAGGGGAGACCCAGTACTTC. Translating gives CATDQKGETQYF.

This chain joins TRBV27 and TRBJ1-1; no firm D call. This CDR3 region has 13 residues. Trimming shortened V by 3 bases and J by 6 bases, and 11 bases separated the two germline ends. Germline V gene lookup returns CDR1 MNHEY and CDR2 SMNVEV (reference sequence). CDR3: CASSFGRGSEAFF. DNA for the CDR3: TGTGCCAGCAGTTTTGGCCGGGGTTCTGAAGCTTTCTTT.

As DNA, the CDR3 is TGTGCCAGCAGCAGAGGGGGGGAAGGGTCTTATGGCTACACCTTC. This translates into CASSRGGEGSYGYTF. This chain uses TRBV9 with TRBJ1-2, with D perhaps TRBD1 (6 bases). Germline CDR1 and CDR2: SGDLS and YYNGEE. CDR3 length equals 15 residues. V was clipped by 4 bases and J by 5 bases, with 18 bases between them.

The CDR3 nucleotides read TGTGCCAGCAGTTTATCGGTGGGACAGGGGTCGTGGGATGAGCAGTTCTTC. Its protein product is CASSLSVGQGSWDEQFF. The chain joins TRBV27 to TRBJ2-1; the match to TRBD1 covers 10 bases. Per germline, CDR1 MNHEY and CDR2 SMNVEV (reference sequence). This CDR3 comprises 17 residues. V gave up 0 bases and J gave up 8 bases; unmatched junction bases: 10.

The rearrangement links TRBV7-8 to TRBJ2-7; 11 bases match TRBD1. Germline V gene sequence: CDR1 SGHVS, CDR2 FQNEAQ. This CDR3 has 16 residues. Trimming removed 5 bases from V and 3 bases from J; junction bases left unmatched: 9. CDR3 residues: CASSPMPGTGGYEQYF. CDR3 bases: TGTGCCAGCAGCCCAATGCCCGGGACAGGGGGCTACGAGCAGTACTTC.